This passage covers 13 T cell receptor beta chains from one sample sequenced in a study of control samples from healthy donors and cancer patients. The protocol was immunoSEQ multiplex PCR, while the TCRdb copy is restricted to in-frame clones and leaves out a portion. The table includes about 130,000 clones, over 80% detected once. The sample taken for sequencing was blood. The receptors stem from a woman aged 45-65 years in good health.

The rearrangement uses TRBV6-1 and TRBJ2-3; possibly TRBD2 for D (6 bases). The CDR3 has 17 residues. Germline CDR1 MNHNS, CDR2 SASEGT. The ends were cut back, 4 bases at V and 5 bases at J, with 22 bases in the middle. The CDR3 region is CASSAKTPGTSEDTQYF. The CDR3 region has the DNA TGTGCCAGCAGTGCAAAAACTCCGGGGACTTCAGAAGATACGCAGTATTTT.

Many counts were recorded for this clone. The chain has TRBV2 and TRBJ1-2; perhaps TRBD1 as D (6 bases). The CDR3 runs to 16 residues. Trimming cost V 9 bases and J 0 bases, with 20 bases left between them. The germline V gene encodes CDR1 SNHLY and CDR2 FYNNEI. The CDR3 sequence: CARLQGPFASNYGYTF. The CDR3 DNA sequence: TGTGCCAGGTTACAGGGACCATTTGCTTCTAACTATGGCTACACCTTC.

This rearrangement joins TRBV3-1 (or the pseudogene TRBV3-2) to TRBJ1-5; D is undetermined. Per the germline V gene, CDR1 is LGHDT and CDR2 is YNNKEL (reference sequence). The V and J ends lost 4 bases and 1 base respectively, with 8 bases between them. This CDR3 contains 14 residues. The CDR3 loop is CASSPDISNQPQHF. The CDR3, as DNA: TGTGCCAGCAGCCCAGACATAAGCAATCAGCCCCAGCATTTT.

The chain carries TRBV11-2 and TRBJ2-1, with D maybe TRBD2 (6 bases). Per germline, CDR1 SGHAT and CDR2 FQNNGV. The V and J ends lost 3 bases and 0 bases respectively, with 12 bases between them. This CDR3 spans 16 amino acids. This chain's CDR3 is CASSLVAGYSYNEQFF. The CDR3 nucleotides are TGTGCCAGCAGCTTGGTTGCGGGGTACTCCTACAATGAGCAGTTCTTC.

V gene TRBV6-6 combines with J gene TRBJ1-5; 12 bases align to TRBD1. CDR1 MNHNY and CDR2 SVGAGI come from the germline V gene (reference sequence). The V and J ends lost 5 bases and 1 base, in that order; junction bases with no gene match: 9. The CDR3 spans 18 residues. This CDR3 is CASSRTGTGGLSNQPQHF. The CDR3, as DNA: TGTGCCAGCAGTCGGACCGGGACAGGGGGCTTGAGCAATCAGCCCCAGCATTTT.

The J gene is TRBJ1-1, the V gene TRBV19; perhaps TRBD1 as D (5 bases). V was trimmed by 8 bases and J by 3 bases, leaving 16 bases between them. The CDR3 runs 14 residues. The germline V gene has CDR1 LNHDA and CDR2 SQIVND (reference sequence). The CDR3 DNA is TGTGCCAGTTGGGGCCCTGAGGTCGACACTGAAGCTTTCTTT. This sequence encodes CASWGPEVDTEAFF.

V is TRBV1 and J is TRBJ1-5. TRBV1 is designated a pseudogene. The CDR3 totals 14 residues. As DNA, the CDR3 is TGCACCAGCAGCCCCGGAGGTTCTCAGGCGCCCCAGCATTTT. Protein product: CTSSPGGSQAPQHF.

The V gene is TRBV4-1, the J gene TRBJ1-1, with 9 bases matching TRBD1. Germline assignment: CDR1 MGHRA and CDR2 YSYEKL. The J segment lost 7 bases and the V segment lost 1 base, leaving 7 bases of the junction unmatched. This CDR3 is built from 15 residues. The CDR3 bases are TGCGCCAGCAGCCAAGCAATGGGACAGGGAATTGAAGCTTTCTTT. Translating gives CASSQAMGQGIEAFF.

The chain recombines TRBV28 with TRBJ1-2; no firm D call. Looked up from germline, CDR1 is MDHEN and CDR2 is SYDVKM. V lost 3 bases to trimming and J lost 0 bases, with 8 bases between them. The CDR3 runs to 14 residues. The CDR3 DNA is TGTGCCAGCAGTTTTAATGAGCCTAACTATGGCTACACCTTC. This translates into CASSFNEPNYGYTF.

The sample holds one count of this clone. The chain couples TRBV15 to TRBJ2-2; D is ambiguous. Germline V gene sequence: CDR1 LNHNV, CDR2 YYDKDF (reference sequence). V was trimmed by 7 bases and J by 8 bases, leaving 11 bases between them. The CDR3 spans 12 residues. The CDR3 region has the DNA TGTGCCACCAATAATGTTCCTGGGGAGCTGTTTTTT. As protein: CATNNVPGELFF.

The rearrangement uses TRBV5-1 and TRBJ2-2, with D unclear. The V gene's germline CDR1 is SGHRS and CDR2 YFSETQ. The CDR3 is 15 amino acids. The V gene lost 2 bases and the J gene lost 3 bases, with 11 bases spanning the gap. For the CDR3, the DNA is TGCGCCAGCAGCTTTGGCCATAGGGACACCGGGGAGCTGTTTTTT. Amino acid sequence: CASSFGHRDTGELFF.

This clone was recorded only once. V gene TRBV6-4 combines with J gene TRBJ1-5, with 9 bases lining up with TRBD1. V lost 8 bases, J lost 6 bases, and 5 bases stayed unmatched. The CDR3 is 13 residues long. Germline CDR1 is MRHNA and CDR2 is SNTAGT. The CDR3 nucleotides are TGTGCCAGCCAGGGACAGGGCCGTCAGCCCCAGCATTTT. As protein: CASQGQGRQPQHF.

The chain combines TRBV25-1 with TRBJ1-2, with a possible D match to TRBD1 (5 bases). Trimming stripped 6 bases from V and 7 bases from J, with 12 bases between. CDR3 size: 12 residues. Germline CDR1 and CDR2: MGHDK and SYGVNS. The CDR3 bases are TGTGCCAGCAGCCGCGGGGGGAGTGGCTACACCTTC. Encoded protein: CASSRGGSGYTF.